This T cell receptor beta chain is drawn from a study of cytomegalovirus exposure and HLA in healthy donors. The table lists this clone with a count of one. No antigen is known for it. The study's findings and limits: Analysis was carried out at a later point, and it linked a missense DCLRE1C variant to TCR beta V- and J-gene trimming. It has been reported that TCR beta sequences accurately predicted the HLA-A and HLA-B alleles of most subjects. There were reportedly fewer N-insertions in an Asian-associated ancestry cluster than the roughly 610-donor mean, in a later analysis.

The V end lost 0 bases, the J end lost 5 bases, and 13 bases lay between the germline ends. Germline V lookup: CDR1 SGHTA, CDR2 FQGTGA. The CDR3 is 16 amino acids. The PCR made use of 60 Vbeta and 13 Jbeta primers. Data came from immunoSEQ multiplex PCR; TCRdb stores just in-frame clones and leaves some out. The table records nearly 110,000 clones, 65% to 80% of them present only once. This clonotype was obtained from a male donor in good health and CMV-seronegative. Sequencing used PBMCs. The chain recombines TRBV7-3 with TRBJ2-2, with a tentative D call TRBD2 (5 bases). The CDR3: CASSLTIGGGTGELFF. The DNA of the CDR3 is TGTGCCAGCAGCTTAACTATCGGCGGAGGAACCGGGGAGCTGTTTTTT. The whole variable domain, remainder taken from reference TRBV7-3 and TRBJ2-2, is GAGVSQTPSNKVTEKGKYVELRCDPISGHTALYWYRQSLGQGPEFLIYFQGTGAADDSGLPNDRFFAVRPEGSVSTLKIQRTERGDSAVYLCASSLTIGGGTGELFFGEGSRLTVL.